The 10 T cell receptor beta chains below all came from one sample that was sequenced in a study of beta chain features in type 1 diabetes. Sequencing targeted expressed TCRB transcripts, as all isolated RNA had been reverse transcribed. Measured with immunoSEQ multiplex PCR; TCRdb has only the in-frame clones, and not every one. Here the sample spans 150,000 to 190,000 clones, about 8.1% being singletons. The sequenced material came from central memory CD4+ T cells from blood. The receptor set was obtained from a man aged 18 to 30 in good health.

The chain couples TRBV19 to TRBJ1-5; 8 bases align to TRBD1. V trimming: 4 bases; J trimming: 1 base; junction bases outside the gene matches: 6. CDR3 length equals 16 residues. Germline lookup yields CDR1 LNHDA and CDR2 SQIVND (reference sequence). The CDR3 sequence: CASSTYRTGSNQPQHF. The CDR3 DNA reads as TGTGCCAGTAGTACTTACAGGACAGGGAGCAATCAGCCCCAGCATTTT.

The J gene is TRBJ1-1, the V gene TRBV12-5, with a tentative D call TRBD1 (5 bases). V lost 3 bases, J lost 5 bases, and 7 bases lay in between. CDR1 and CDR2 (germline): LGHNT, FRNRAP. The CDR3 extends over 12 amino acids. Here the CDR3 reads CASGFSGTEAFF. CDR3 nucleotides: TGTGCTAGTGGTTTTTCAGGGACTGAAGCTTTCTTT.

V is TRBV29-1 and J is TRBJ2-2, with TRBD2 identical over 11 bases. V was clipped by 7 bases and J by 2 bases; unmatched bases: 12. CDR1 is SQVTM, CDR2 ANQGSEA, per germline. This CDR3 comprises 17 residues. The CDR3 DNA is TGCAGCGGTCGATTAGCGGGAGGGGTACTAAACACCGGGGAGCTGTTTTTT. Translation gives CSGRLAGGVLNTGELFF.

This clone came up a few times. The J gene is TRBJ2-5, the V gene TRBV6-1, with a possible D match to TRBD2 (7 bases). The CDR3 runs 16 residues. Trimming removed 1 base at V and 5 bases at J, with 17 bases between. Germline-derived CDR1 and CDR2 are MNHNS and SASEGT. In DNA, the CDR3 is TGTGCCAGCAGTGAAGATGGGGGGGGCTGGGGGGAGACCCAGTACTTC. Translated, it gives CASSEDGGGWGETQYF.

This clone has just a few counts. V is TRBV6-5 and J is TRBJ2-3, with D possibly matching TRBD2 (5 bases). The V gene's germline CDR1 is MNHEY and CDR2 SVGAGI. This CDR3 is built from 13 residues. V was trimmed by 2 bases and J by 4 bases, leaving 7 bases between them. Here the CDR3 DNA reads TGTGCCAGCAGTTACGGGGAGTCAGATACGCAGTATTTT. Its protein is CASSYGESDTQYF.

The table lists this clone with a few counts. The rearrangement uses TRBV20-1 and TRBJ2-5; possible D gene TRBD2, 5 bases. The CDR3 is 11 residues long. Germline CDR1 reads DFQATT; CDR2 reads SNEGSKA (reference sequence). V lost 6 bases to trimming and J lost 5 bases, with 10 bases between them. CDR3 sequence reads: CSAGLTETQYF. The CDR3 nucleotides read TGCAGTGCAGGACTGACGGAGACCCAGTACTTC.

The chain is built from TRBV7-3 and TRBJ2-1, with TRBD2 as a possible D gene (5 bases). The CDR3 contains 16 residues. Per the germline V gene, CDR1 is SGHTA and CDR2 is FQGTGA. Trimming stripped 0 bases from V and 7 bases from J, with 16 bases between. CDR3 loop: CASSLTPASLGNEQFF. CDR3 DNA sequence: TGTGCCAGCAGCTTAACCCCGGCTAGCTTGGGGAATGAGCAGTTCTTC. Complete variable domain (other parts from reference TRBV7-3 and TRBJ2-1): GAGVSQTPSNKVTEKGKYVELRCDPISGHTALYWYRQSLGQGPEFLIYFQGTGAADDSGLPNDRFFAVRPEGSVSTLKIQRTERGDSAVYLCASSLTPASLGNEQFFGPGTRLTVL.

V is TRBV5-4 and J is TRBJ2-3; 8 bases agree with TRBD1. Germline loops: CDR1 SGHNT, CDR2 YYREEE (reference sequence). The CDR3 runs 15 residues. V lost 0 bases, J lost 5 bases, and 5 bases stayed unmatched. Here the CDR3 reads CASSLGQGAEDTQYF. The DNA of the CDR3 is TGTGCCAGCAGCTTGGGTCAGGGGGCTGAAGATACGCAGTATTTT.

The V call is TRBV5-4, the J call TRBJ2-2; 11 bases are a match to TRBD2. CDR1 and CDR2 (germline): SGHNT, YYREEE (reference sequence). The CDR3 is 16 amino acids. The V segment lost 2 bases and the J segment 5 bases; nucleotides outside the gene matches: 5. The CDR3 region is CASSFSGRASTGELFF. The CDR3 DNA is TGTGCCAGCAGCTTTAGCGGGAGGGCAAGTACCGGGGAGCTGTTTTTT.

This sequence joins TRBV9 and TRBJ2-1, with D perhaps matching TRBD2 (5 bases). The V gene's germline CDR1 is SGDLS and CDR2 YYNGEE. CDR3 length equals 14 residues. The ends were cut back, 6 bases at V and 10 bases at J, with 20 bases in the middle. DNA for the CDR3: TGTGCCAGCAACGTCCTCGTTGGAGGAAAGGAGCAGTTCTTC. Its protein product is CASNVLVGGKEQFF.